A single sample is the source of the 27 T cell receptor beta chains below, sequenced in a study of blood T cell repertoires in COVID-19. Assay used: immunoSEQ multiplex PCR; TCRdb lists only in-frame clones, some missing. The sample lists under 150,000 clones, roughly 80% occurring once. Sample: peripheral blood. The origin of the receptors is a man aged 45-65 years with acute or convalescent COVID-19.

The chain carries TRBV25-1 and TRBJ1-1; no firm D call. Looked up from germline, CDR1 is MGHDK and CDR2 is SYGVNS. Trimming left V 4 bases short and J 4 bases short, with 16 bases between. This CDR3 is 15 amino acids long. The CDR3 protein is CASSGPRGIGTEAFF. CDR3 DNA: TGTGCCAGCAGTGGCCCCCGGGGTATAGGCACTGAAGCTTTCTTT.

This clone was seen a single time. The chain joins TRBV6-4 to TRBJ2-5; 7 bases map to TRBD2. Germline loops: CDR1 MRHNA, CDR2 SNTAGT. V shed 7 bases and J 4 bases; nucleotides not matched to a gene: 24. This CDR3 spans 19 amino acids. The CDR3 DNA reads as TGTGCCAGCACCCCCAGGAGGGAAGCGGGGTCTCTTAGGGGAGAGACCCAGTACTTC. Translating gives CASTPRREAGSLRGETQYF.

As DNA, the CDR3 is TGTGCCAGTAGTCGACAGGGGGCCTGGGATGAGCAGTTCTTC. This codes for CASSRQGAWDEQFF. V and J are TRBV19 and TRBJ2-1; 10 bases fit TRBD1. This CDR3 has 14 amino acids. V was pared by 5 bases and J by 8 bases, with 6 bases of the junction left unmatched. Germline CDR1 LNHDA, CDR2 SQIVND (reference sequence).

This clone was picked up a small number of times. CDR3: CASSLGRRKETQYF. DNA for the CDR3: TGTGCCAGCAGCTTAGGTCGGAGAAAAGAGACCCAGTACTTC. The chain uses TRBV7-8 and TRBJ2-5, with unresolved D. Germline loops: CDR1 SGHVS, CDR2 FQNEAQ. The CDR3 has 14 residues. The germline V and J ends were trimmed by 1 base and 3 bases, with 9 bases remaining between them.

V gene TRBV28 combines with J gene TRBJ1-5; D may be TRBD1 (6 bases). The CDR3 spans 14 residues. The germline V gene has CDR1 MDHEN and CDR2 SYDVKM. V lost 9 bases and J 5 bases, leaving 17 bases between the germline ends. The CDR3 sequence is CASIQGIWHQPQHF. In nucleotides, the CDR3 is TGTGCCAGTATCCAGGGGATTTGGCATCAGCCCCAGCATTTT.

This clone was detected a few times. In the same sample, other DNA sequences code for this CDR3. The chain employs TRBV2 and TRBJ1-2; unclear D gene. The V and J ends lost 4 bases and 8 bases respectively, with 8 bases between them. Germline CDR1 SNHLY, CDR2 FYNNEI. The CDR3 extends over 11 amino acids. The CDR3 is CASSVLGGYTF. The CDR3 DNA reads as TGTGCCAGCAGTGTTTTGGGCGGCTACACCTTC.

The chain is built from TRBV6-1 and TRBJ1-2, with D tentatively TRBD1 (6 bases). Trimming took off 3 bases at V and 3 bases at J, with 8 bases between the two ends. Germline V gene data show CDR1 as MNHNS and CDR2 as SASEGT. The CDR3 has 13 residues. Written as DNA, the CDR3 is TGTGCCAGCAGTGACAGGGGTTACTATGGCTACACCTTC. Amino acids: CASSDRGYYGYTF.

V gene TRBV5-1 combines with J gene TRBJ1-3, with D tentatively TRBD1 (5 bases). Trimming shortened V by 2 bases and J by 0 bases, and 12 bases separated the two germline ends. The CDR3 contains 16 residues. CDR1 is SGHRS and CDR2 is YFSETQ in the germline V gene. The CDR3 loop reads CASSLIAGPSGNTIYF. The CDR3 DNA sequence: TGCGCCAGCAGCTTAATAGCAGGGCCCTCTGGAAACACCATATATTTT.

The chain uses TRBV3-1 (or the pseudogene TRBV3-2) and TRBJ2-2, with D possibly matching TRBD2 (6 bases). The CDR3 runs 17 residues. Trimming took 1 base from V and 1 from J, leaving 13 bases between them. Germline CDR1 LGHDT, CDR2 YNNKEL (reference sequence). CDR3 amino acids: CASSQGLAGWNTGELFF. CDR3 nucleotides: TGTGCCAGCAGCCAAGGGTTGGCGGGATGGAACACCGGGGAGCTGTTTTTT.

The chain employs TRBV20-1 and TRBJ1-2; D uncertain. Germline CDR1 and CDR2: DFQATT and SNEGSKA (reference sequence). V was cut by 3 bases and J by 0 bases, with 11 bases left in between. CDR3 size: 14 residues. CDR3 residues: CSASYSLANYGYTF. The DNA for the CDR3 is TGCAGTGCTAGTTACAGCTTAGCTAACTATGGCTACACCTTC.

The rearrangement uses TRBV27 and TRBJ2-3, with 7 bases identical to TRBD1. There are 15 residues in the CDR3. Germline V gives CDR1 MNHEY, CDR2 SMNVEV (reference sequence). Unmatched junction bases numbered 8, after V lost 3 bases and J lost 5 bases. The CDR3 nucleotides read TGTGCCAGCAGTTTTAAAGACCCAGGGGGAGATACGCAGTATTTT. Its protein is CASSFKDPGGDTQYF.

This clone is large in the sample. V gene TRBV6-1 combines with J gene TRBJ1-2; D uncertain. Trimming left V 3 bases short and J 2 bases short, with 10 bases between. The CDR3 consists of 14 residues. Germline values: CDR1 MNHNS, CDR2 SASEGT. This chain's CDR3 is CASSDPGGNYGYTF. DNA for the CDR3: TGTGCCAGCAGTGACCCGGGAGGGAACTATGGCTACACCTTC.

The chain uses TRBV5-1 and TRBJ2-2; D ambiguous. Germline CDR1 is SGHRS and CDR2 is YFSETQ. Trimming took off 1 base at V and 3 bases at J, with 10 bases between the two ends. This CDR3 has 15 residues. CDR3 bases: TGCGCCAGCAGCTTGTCCCTCCGGGACACCGGGGAGCTGTTTTTT. Its translation: CASSLSLRDTGELFF.

This sequence joins TRBV28 and TRBJ2-7; possible D gene TRBD1, 6 bases. The CDR3 has 14 amino acids. V lost 5 bases, J lost 12 bases, and 23 bases lay in between. Germline lookup yields CDR1 MDHEN and CDR2 SYDVKM. CDR3 residues: CASSPSNRVPYRYV. CDR3 in DNA: TGTGCCAGCAGTCCTTCGAACAGGGTCCCTTACCGGTACGTC.

The chain employs TRBV3-1 (or the pseudogene TRBV3-2) and TRBJ2-1, with TRBD2 identical over 10 bases. The CDR3 extends over 15 amino acids. Germline loops: CDR1 LGHDT, CDR2 YNNKEL (reference sequence). V trimming: 3 bases; J trimming: 7 bases; junction bases outside the gene matches: 6. This chain's CDR3 is CASSHSSGGMNEQFF. The CDR3 coding sequence is TGTGCCAGCAGCCATTCTAGCGGGGGCATGAATGAGCAGTTCTTC.

This chain connects TRBV5-1 to TRBJ2-1, with 12 bases lining up with TRBD2. V lost 0 bases, J lost 4 bases, and 11 bases stayed unmatched. This CDR3 region has 19 residues. Per germline, CDR1 SGHRS and CDR2 YFSETQ. CDR3 residues: CASSLALAGGTPLYNEQFF. In nucleotides, the CDR3 is TGCGCCAGCAGCTTGGCTCTAGCGGGGGGGACCCCATTGTACAATGAGCAGTTCTTC. Full variable domain (outside the CDR3, taken from reference TRBV5-1 and TRBJ2-1): KAGVTQTPRYLIKTRGQQVTLSCSPISGHRSVSWYQQTPGQGLQFLFEYFSETQRNKGNFPGRFSGRQFSNSRSEMNVSTLELGDSALYLCASSLALAGGTPLYNEQFFGPGTRLTVL.

This clone was observed a single time. V gene TRBV9 combines with J gene TRBJ2-6; D call uncertain. Trimming removed 5 bases at V and 2 bases at J, with 11 bases between. CDR3 length: 15 residues. The germline V gene has CDR1 SGDLS and CDR2 YYNGEE. The CDR3 region is CASSGAGPGANVLTF. CDR3 coding DNA: TGTGCCAGCAGTGGCGCAGGCCCTGGGGCCAACGTCCTGACTTTC.

The V gene is TRBV19, the J gene TRBJ1-1, with 10 bases aligning to TRBD1. Germline CDR1 reads LNHDA; CDR2 reads SQIVND (reference sequence). V lost 4 bases to trimming and J lost 1 base; unmatched junction nucleotides: 3. The CDR3 loop spans 15 amino acids. The CDR3 nucleotides read TGTGCCAGTAGTACCAGACAGGGGGCGAACACTGAAGCTTTCTTT. It translates to CASSTRQGANTEAFF.

Notes on this clone: One junction end disagrees with the germline gene, perhaps due to a read error. V gene TRBV6-2 or TRBV6-3 combines with J gene TRBJ2-3; D may be TRBD2 (6 bases). The CDR3 totals 18 residues. Germline V gene data show CDR1 as MNHEY and CDR2 as SVGEGT. The DNA of the CDR3 is TGTGCCAGCAGTTACTCGATATCCCACGGGGGACCTACAGGTACGCAGTATTTT. Translating it yields CASSYSISHGGPTGTQYF.

This rearrangement joins TRBV6-5 to TRBJ2-2; possible D gene TRBD2, 6 bases. Trimming pared 8 bases from V and 4 bases from J, leaving 11 bases between. Per germline, CDR1 MNHEY and CDR2 SVGAGI. The CDR3 length is 13 residues. This CDR3 is CASGEAFTGELFF. The CDR3 DNA is TGTGCCAGCGGGGAGGCTTTCACCGGGGAGCTGTTTTTT.

The V gene is TRBV15, the J gene TRBJ2-7; a possible D gene is TRBD2 (6 bases). Germline CDR1 is LNHNV and CDR2 is YYDKDF (reference sequence). The CDR3 is 14 amino acids. Trimming removed 0 bases from V and 7 bases from J, with 13 bases in between. The CDR3 region has the DNA TGTGCCACCAGCAGAGATTTCGGAGGGTGGGAGCAGTACTTC. Translation: CATSRDFGGWEQYF.

The chain links TRBV18 to TRBJ1-6; the D gene is possibly TRBD1 (6 bases). The CDR3 loop spans 15 amino acids. Germline loops: CDR1 KGHSH, CDR2 LQKENI. V lost 2 bases and J lost 6, with 11 bases in between. The CDR3 region is CASSPDRTPNSPLHF. The CDR3 coding sequence is TGTGCCAGCTCACCAGACAGGACGCCTAATTCACCCCTCCACTTT.

The chain combines TRBV18 with TRBJ1-2; D is perhaps TRBD1 (5 bases). The germline gives CDR1 KGHSH, CDR2 LQKENI. This CDR3 region has 17 residues. The V and J ends lost 6 bases and 0 bases respectively, with 20 bases between them. The CDR3 sequence: CASSRTGYVQANYGYTF. Written as DNA, the CDR3 is TGTGCCAGCTCGAGAACGGGCTACGTACAGGCTAACTATGGCTACACCTTC.

This clone has only a few counts. V gene TRBV7-8 combines with J gene TRBJ1-2; D uncertain. CDR3 length: 15 residues. Germline V gene lookup returns CDR1 SGHVS and CDR2 FQNEAQ. Between the trimmed V and J ends, which lost 2 bases and 2 bases, there was a span of 12 bases. This CDR3 is CASSLLRASNYGYTF. In DNA form, the CDR3 reads TGTGCCAGCAGCTTACTGCGGGCCTCGAACTATGGCTACACCTTC.

V is TRBV9 and J is TRBJ2-3; TRBD2 matches at 7 bases. Trimming took 2 bases from V and 1 from J; bases not matched to a gene: 7. This CDR3 spans 16 amino acids. In germline, CDR1 is SGDLS, CDR2 YYNGEE. The CDR3 here is CASSVWTRGGTDTQYF. For the CDR3, the DNA is TGTGCCAGCAGCGTCTGGACACGGGGGGGCACAGATACGCAGTATTTT.

The rearrangement uses TRBV7-2 and TRBJ1-2, with a weak D call TRBD1 (5 bases). Trimming pared 1 base from V and 4 bases from J, leaving 13 bases between. The germline V gene has CDR1 SGHTA and CDR2 FQGNSA. The CDR3 extends over 15 amino acids. The CDR3 spells CASSLGFRTPYGYTF. The CDR3 nucleotides are TGTGCCAGCAGCTTAGGTTTCCGGACACCCTATGGCTACACCTTC.

This clone was recorded a few times. The rearrangement links TRBV11-2 to TRBJ2-3; no reliable D call. Germline CDR1 reads SGHAT; CDR2 reads FQNNGV. Trimming left V 1 base short and J 4 bases short, with 9 bases between. The length of the CDR3 is 14 residues. The DNA for the CDR3 is TGTGCCAGCAGCTTAGGGCTAGGCCCAGATACGCAGTATTTT. It translates to CASSLGLGPDTQYF.